The present TCR beta chain was sequenced within a study of cytomegalovirus exposure and HLA in healthy donors. Study background: The approximately 120 validation repertoires used the same platform as the roughly 670 first-cohort repertoires, a later analysis reported.

The assay was immunoSEQ multiplex PCR, and TCRdb's table has in-frame clones only and misses some. The sample lists 120,000 or so clones, approximately 89% seen once, with 1.1% in the top ten. Turning to this clone: Antigen unknown.

Germline CDR1 reads SGHVS; CDR2 reads FQNEAQ. This CDR3 spans 14 amino acids. Trimming stripped 5 bases from V and 4 bases from J, with 13 bases between. The study, taken as a whole, reports: Rarity held for most TCR sequences, but there were some public TCRs that occurred in many donors. High sensitivity and specificity were reportedly achieved when the classifier diagnosed cytomegalovirus status. Altogether, 170 or so TCR beta chains were recorded as cytomegalovirus-associated.

The clonotype comes from a woman between 18 and 29 years old in good health and CMV-seronegative. This chain joins TRBV7-8 and TRBJ2-3; tentative D call: TRBD2 (5 bases). The sample was PBMCs. This CDR3 reads CASSALVLADTQYF. Written as DNA, the CDR3 is TGTGCCAGCAGCGCACTAGTATTGGCAGATACGCAGTATTTT.